This T cell receptor (beta chain) was found in a study of cytomegalovirus exposure and HLA in healthy donors. V shed 5 bases, J shed 0 bases, and the junction held 6 bases outside the gene matches. CDR3 length: 14 amino acids. Germline CDR1 and CDR2: GTSNPN and SVGIG (reference sequence). Study-wide points: Under in vitro conditions, a few CMV-associated chains were confirmed as specific for CMV antigens. In an earlier analysis, in around 590 donors, most V segments appeared productive either ~87% or ~30% of the time. HLA-A and HLA-B allele assignments for most subjects were reportedly predicted accurately using TCR beta sequences.

Primers included in the PCR were 60 Vbeta and 13 Jbeta primers. TCRdb's copy holds only in-frame clones and misses some; the assay was immunoSEQ multiplex PCR. This table holds some 110,000 clones, over 70% found once. Turning to this clone: No antigen is known for it.

The chain recombines TRBV30 with TRBJ2-7; 8 positions agree with TRBD1. The specimen was PBMCs. This TCR was sampled from a boy younger than 18 in good health and CMV-seronegative. CDR3: CAWARTGTSYEQYF. Here the CDR3 DNA reads TGTGCCTGGGCCCGGACAGGGACCTCCTACGAGCAGTACTTC.